This TCR beta chain derives from a study of OX40 agonist ivuxolimab in advanced cancers. Overall study: The study gave patients intravenous ivuxolimab at 0.01 to 10 mg/kg every 2 weeks. General study findings and limits: Within 6 weeks, CD4+ and CD8+ blood T cells expanded clonally at 0.1 to 3.0 mg/kg. Normalized T-cell clonal expansion was also low in some nonresponders.

Germline loops: CDR1 MNHEY, CDR2 SMNVEV (reference sequence). This CDR3 contains 14 residues. J gave up 4 bases and V 6 bases, and 8 bases lay outside the gene matches. Here immunoSEQ multiplex PCR was the method, and the copy in TCRdb shows in-frame clones only, minus some. The sample yields about 80,000 clones, around 87% seen once. For this clone: Its antigen is not identified.

The receptor comes from an adult with an advanced solid tumor such as melanoma, head and neck, liver or kidney cancer. Sample: CD4+ or CD8+ T cells sorted from blood, taken in a trial of the OX40 agonist ivuxolimab. The V and J genes are TRBV27 and TRBJ1-2; TRBD1 matches 7 bases. As DNA, the CDR3 is TGTGCCAGCAGCCGGGACAGCGAAATCTATGGCTACACCTTC. It codes for CASSRDSEIYGYTF.